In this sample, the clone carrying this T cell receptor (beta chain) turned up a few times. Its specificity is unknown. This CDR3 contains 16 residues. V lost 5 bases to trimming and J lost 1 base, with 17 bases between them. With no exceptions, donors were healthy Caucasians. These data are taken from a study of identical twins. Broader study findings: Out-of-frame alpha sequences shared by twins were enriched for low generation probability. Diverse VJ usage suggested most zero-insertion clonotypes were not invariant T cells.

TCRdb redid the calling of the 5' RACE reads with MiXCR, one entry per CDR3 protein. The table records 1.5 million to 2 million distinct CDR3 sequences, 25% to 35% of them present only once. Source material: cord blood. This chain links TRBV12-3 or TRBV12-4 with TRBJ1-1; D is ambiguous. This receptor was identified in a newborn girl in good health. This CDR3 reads CASSPRGGWWNTEAFF. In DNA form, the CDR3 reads TGTGCCAGCAGTCCCCGAGGAGGGTGGTGGAACACTGAAGCTTTCTTT.